The T cell receptor beta chain under discussion was sequenced for a study of T cell responses to AZD1222 COVID-19 vaccine. Looking at the study overall: Analyses pooled second doses at about 4 or about 12 weeks. Regarding the study as a whole: Two AZD1222 doses significantly raised spike-specific TCR breadth and depth over controls. White British donors predominated, females outnumbered males, and clonal diversity was possibly underestimated. Nearly half of spike-specific TCRs reportedly target unmutated variant regions.

The CDR3 sequence is 15 residues long. From germline, CDR1 is SGHKS and CDR2 YYEKEE (reference sequence). Trimming cost V 3 bases and J 4 bases, with 17 bases left between them. Profiling relied on immunoSEQ multiplex PCR, and the TCRdb table lists in-frame clones only, not all of them. The repertoire holds more than 110,000 clones, with approximately 86% as singletons. As to this clone: No antigen is known for it.

Sequenced material: peripheral blood, taken on day 0 of AZD1222 vaccination. The chain couples TRBV5-5 to TRBJ2-7; TRBD1 might be the D (6 bases). This TCR derives from an adult in good health. The CDR3 sequence: CASSSPRQGRYEQYF. The CDR3 bases are TGTGCCAGCAGCTCCCCGCGGCAGGGGCGGTACGAGCAGTACTTC. Drawing the rest from reference TRBV5-5 and TRBJ2-7, the complete variable domain is DAGVTQSPTHLIKTRGQQVTLRCSPISGHKSVSWYQQVLGQGPQFIFQYYEKEERGRGNFPDRFSARQFPNYSSELNVNALLLGDSALYLCASSSPRQGRYEQYFGPGTRLTVT.